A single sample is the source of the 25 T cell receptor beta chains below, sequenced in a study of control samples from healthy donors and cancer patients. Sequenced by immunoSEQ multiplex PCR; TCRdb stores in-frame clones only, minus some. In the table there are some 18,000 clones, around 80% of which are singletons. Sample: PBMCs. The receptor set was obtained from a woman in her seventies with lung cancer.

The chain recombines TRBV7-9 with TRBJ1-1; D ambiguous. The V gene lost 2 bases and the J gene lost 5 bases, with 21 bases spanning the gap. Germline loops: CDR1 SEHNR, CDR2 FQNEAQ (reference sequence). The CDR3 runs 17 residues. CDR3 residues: CASSLRPGVGVGTEAFF. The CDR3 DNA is TGTGCCAGCAGCTTAAGACCCGGGGTGGGTGTGGGGACTGAAGCTTTCTTT.

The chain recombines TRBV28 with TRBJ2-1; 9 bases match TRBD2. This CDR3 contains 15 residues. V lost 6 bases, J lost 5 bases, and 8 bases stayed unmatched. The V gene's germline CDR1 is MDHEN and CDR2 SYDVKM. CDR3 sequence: CASRSSGDYDNEQFF. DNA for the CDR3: TGTGCCAGCAGATCTAGCGGGGACTATGACAATGAGCAGTTCTTC.

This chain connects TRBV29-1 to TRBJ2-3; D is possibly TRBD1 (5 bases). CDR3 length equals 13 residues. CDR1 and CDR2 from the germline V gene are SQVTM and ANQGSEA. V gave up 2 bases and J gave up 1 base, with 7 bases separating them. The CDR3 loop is CSVESRGTDTQYF. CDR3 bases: TGCAGCGTTGAATCCAGGGGCACAGATACGCAGTATTTT.

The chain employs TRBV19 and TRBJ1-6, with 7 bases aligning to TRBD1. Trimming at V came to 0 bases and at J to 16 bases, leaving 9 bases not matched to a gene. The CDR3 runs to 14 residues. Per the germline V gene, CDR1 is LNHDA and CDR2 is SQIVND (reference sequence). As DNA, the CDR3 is TGTGCCAGTAGTATAGAATCACAGGGGAAACTTCTCCACTTT. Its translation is CASSIESQGKLLHF.

CDR3 loop: CASSESRSTGELFF. CDR3 coding DNA: TGTGCCAGCAGTGAAAGCCGGTCCACCGGGGAGCTGTTTTTT. The V call is TRBV2, the J call TRBJ2-2; unclear D gene. Germline CDR1 is SNHLY and CDR2 is FYNNEI. CDR3 length: 14 amino acids. With 2 bases removed from V and 4 bases from J, the gap between germline ends came to 8 bases. The entire variable domain, with the rest obtained from reference TRBV2 and TRBJ2-2, is as follows: EPEVTQTPSHQVTQMGQEVILRCVPISNHLYFYWYRQILGQKVEFLVSFYNNEISEKSEIFDDQFSVERPDGSNFTLKIRSTKLEDSAMYFCASSESRSTGELFFGEGSRLTVL.

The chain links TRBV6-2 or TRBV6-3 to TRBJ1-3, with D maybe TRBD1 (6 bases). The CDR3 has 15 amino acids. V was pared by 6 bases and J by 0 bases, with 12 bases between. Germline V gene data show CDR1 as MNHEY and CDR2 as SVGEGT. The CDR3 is CASSKDRTSGNTIYF. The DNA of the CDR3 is TGTGCCAGCAGCAAAGACAGGACCTCTGGAAACACCATATATTTT.

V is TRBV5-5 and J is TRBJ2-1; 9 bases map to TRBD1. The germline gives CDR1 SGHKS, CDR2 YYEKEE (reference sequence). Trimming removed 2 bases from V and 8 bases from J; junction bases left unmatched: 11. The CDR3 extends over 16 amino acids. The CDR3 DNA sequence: TGTGCCAGCAGCTTAGGGGGGACAGGGTCTGCGGATGAGCAGTTCTTC. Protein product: CASSLGGTGSADEQFF.

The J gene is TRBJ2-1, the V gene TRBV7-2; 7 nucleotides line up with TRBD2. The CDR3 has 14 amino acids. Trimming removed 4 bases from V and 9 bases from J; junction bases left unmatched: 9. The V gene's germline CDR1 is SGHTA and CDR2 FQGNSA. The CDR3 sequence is CASSSSLTSAEQFF. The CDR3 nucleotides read TGTGCCAGCAGCTCGTCCCTCACTAGCGCTGAGCAGTTCTTC.

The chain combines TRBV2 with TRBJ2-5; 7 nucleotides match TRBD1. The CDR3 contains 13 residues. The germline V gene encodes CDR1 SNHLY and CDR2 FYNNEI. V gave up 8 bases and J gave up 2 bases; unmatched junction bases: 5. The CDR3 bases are TGTGCCAGCGTAGGGGACAGACAAGAGACCCAGTACTTC. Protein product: CASVGDRQETQYF.

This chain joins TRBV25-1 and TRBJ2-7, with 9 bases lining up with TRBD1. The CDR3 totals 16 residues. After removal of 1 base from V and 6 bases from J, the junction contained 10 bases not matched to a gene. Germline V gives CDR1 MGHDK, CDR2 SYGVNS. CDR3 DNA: TGTGCCAGCAGTGAATGGACAGGGGTGTCGGTAATCGAGCAGTACTTC. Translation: CASSEWTGVSVIEQYF.

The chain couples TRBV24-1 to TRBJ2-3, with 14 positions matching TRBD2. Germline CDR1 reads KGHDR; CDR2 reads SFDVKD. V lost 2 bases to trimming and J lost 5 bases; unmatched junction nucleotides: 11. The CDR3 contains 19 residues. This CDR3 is CATSDSGAGLAGVGDTQYF. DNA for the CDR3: TGTGCCACCAGTGATTCGGGTGCGGGACTAGCGGGAGTCGGAGATACGCAGTATTTT.

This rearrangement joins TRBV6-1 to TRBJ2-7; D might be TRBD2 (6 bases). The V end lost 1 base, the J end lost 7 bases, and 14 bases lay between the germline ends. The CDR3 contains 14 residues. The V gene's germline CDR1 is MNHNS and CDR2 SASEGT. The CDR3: CASSEGDWGLEQYF. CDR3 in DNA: TGTGCCAGCAGTGAAGGGGACTGGGGCTTGGAGCAGTACTTC.

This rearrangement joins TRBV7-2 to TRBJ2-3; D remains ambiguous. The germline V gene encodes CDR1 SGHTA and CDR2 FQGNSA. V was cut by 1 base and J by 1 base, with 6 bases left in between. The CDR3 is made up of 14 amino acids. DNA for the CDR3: TGTGCCAGCAGCTTAGGCTGGCGCACAGATACGCAGTATTTT. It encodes CASSLGWRTDTQYF. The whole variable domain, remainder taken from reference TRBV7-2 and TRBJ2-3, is GAGVSQSPSNKVTEKGKDVELRCDPISGHTALYWYRQSLGQGLEFLIYFQGNSAPDKSGLPSDRFSAERTGGSVSTLTIQRTQQEDSAVYLCASSLGWRTDTQYFGPGTRLTVL.

The CDR3 region has the DNA TGTGCCAGCAGCTTGTTTGGCGGGACCTCCTACAATGAGCAGTTCTTC. Amino acid sequence: CASSLFGGTSYNEQFF. The genes are TRBV5-6 and TRBJ2-1, with D perhaps matching TRBD2 (6 bases). CDR1 is SGHDT, CDR2 YYEEEE, per germline. V was cut by 1 base and J by 0 bases, with 11 bases left in between. The CDR3 contains 16 residues.

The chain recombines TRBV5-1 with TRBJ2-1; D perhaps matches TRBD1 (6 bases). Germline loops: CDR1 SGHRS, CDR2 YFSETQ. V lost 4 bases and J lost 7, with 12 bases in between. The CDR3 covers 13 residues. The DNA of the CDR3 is TGCGCCAGCAGCATACAGGGTTCTAATGAGCAGTTCTTC. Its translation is CASSIQGSNEQFF.

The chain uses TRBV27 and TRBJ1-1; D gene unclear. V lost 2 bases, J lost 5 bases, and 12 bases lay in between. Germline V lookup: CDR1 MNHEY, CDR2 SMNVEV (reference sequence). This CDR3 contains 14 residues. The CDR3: CASSLILGRTEAFF. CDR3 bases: TGTGCCAGCAGTTTAATCTTGGGGAGGACTGAAGCTTTCTTT.

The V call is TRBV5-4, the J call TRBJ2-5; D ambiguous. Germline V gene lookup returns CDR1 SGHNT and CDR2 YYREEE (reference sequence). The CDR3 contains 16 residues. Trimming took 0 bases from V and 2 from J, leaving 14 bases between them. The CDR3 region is CASSLVGGFDQETQYF. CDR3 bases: TGTGCCAGCAGCTTGGTCGGCGGATTCGATCAAGAGACCCAGTACTTC.

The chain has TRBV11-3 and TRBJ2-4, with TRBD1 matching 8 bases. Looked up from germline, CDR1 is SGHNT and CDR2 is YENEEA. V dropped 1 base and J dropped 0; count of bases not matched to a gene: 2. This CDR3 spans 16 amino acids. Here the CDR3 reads CASSLGTGLAKNIQYF. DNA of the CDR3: TGTGCCAGCAGCTTAGGGACAGGGCTAGCCAAAAACATTCAGTACTTC.

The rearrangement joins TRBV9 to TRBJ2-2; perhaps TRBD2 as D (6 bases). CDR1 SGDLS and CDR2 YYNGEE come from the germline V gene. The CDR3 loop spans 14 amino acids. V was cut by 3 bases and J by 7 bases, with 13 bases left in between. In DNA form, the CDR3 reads TGTGCCAGCAGCGAGGTTGCGCGGGGCGGGGAGCTGTTTTTT. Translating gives CASSEVARGGELFF.

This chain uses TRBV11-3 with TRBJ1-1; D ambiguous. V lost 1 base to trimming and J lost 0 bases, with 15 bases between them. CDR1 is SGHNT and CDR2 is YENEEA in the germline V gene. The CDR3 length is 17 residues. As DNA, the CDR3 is TGTGCCAGCAGCTTAGGTGCGGACGTACCAATGAACACTGAAGCTTTCTTT. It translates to CASSLGADVPMNTEAFF.

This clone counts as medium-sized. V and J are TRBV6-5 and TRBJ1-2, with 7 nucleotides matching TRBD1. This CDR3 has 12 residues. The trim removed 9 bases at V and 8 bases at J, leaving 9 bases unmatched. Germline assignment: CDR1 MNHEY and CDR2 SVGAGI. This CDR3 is CASDRDPNGYTF. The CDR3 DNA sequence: TGTGCCAGTGACAGGGATCCTAACGGCTACACCTTC.

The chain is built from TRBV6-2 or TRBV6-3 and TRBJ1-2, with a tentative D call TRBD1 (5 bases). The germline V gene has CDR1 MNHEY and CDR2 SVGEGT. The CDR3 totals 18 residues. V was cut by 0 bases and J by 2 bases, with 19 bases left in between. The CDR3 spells CASSYSGLQTFRNYGYTF. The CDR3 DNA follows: TGTGCCAGCAGTTACTCGGGACTTCAAACTTTCAGAAACTATGGCTACACCTTC.

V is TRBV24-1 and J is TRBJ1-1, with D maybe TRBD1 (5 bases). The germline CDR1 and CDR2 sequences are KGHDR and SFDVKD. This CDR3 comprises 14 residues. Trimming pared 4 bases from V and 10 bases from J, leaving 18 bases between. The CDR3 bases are TGTGCCACCAGTGAATCCGGGACCGGCGCGAGAGCTTTCTTT. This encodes CATSESGTGARAFF.

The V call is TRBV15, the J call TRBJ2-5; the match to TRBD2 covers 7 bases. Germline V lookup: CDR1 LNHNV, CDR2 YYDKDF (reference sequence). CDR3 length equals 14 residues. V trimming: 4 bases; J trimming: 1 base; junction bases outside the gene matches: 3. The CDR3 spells CATSNSGLQETQYF. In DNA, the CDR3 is TGTGCCACCAGCAATAGCGGGCTCCAAGAGACCCAGTACTTC.

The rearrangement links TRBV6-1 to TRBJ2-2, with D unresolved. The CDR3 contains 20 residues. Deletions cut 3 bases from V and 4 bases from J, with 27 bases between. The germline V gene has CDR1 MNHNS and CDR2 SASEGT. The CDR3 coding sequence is TGTGCCAGCAGTGATGCCTCCGGGTCCCTCGGTTTTGTAGTCACCGGGGAGCTGTTTTTT. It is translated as CASSDASGSLGFVVTGELFF.